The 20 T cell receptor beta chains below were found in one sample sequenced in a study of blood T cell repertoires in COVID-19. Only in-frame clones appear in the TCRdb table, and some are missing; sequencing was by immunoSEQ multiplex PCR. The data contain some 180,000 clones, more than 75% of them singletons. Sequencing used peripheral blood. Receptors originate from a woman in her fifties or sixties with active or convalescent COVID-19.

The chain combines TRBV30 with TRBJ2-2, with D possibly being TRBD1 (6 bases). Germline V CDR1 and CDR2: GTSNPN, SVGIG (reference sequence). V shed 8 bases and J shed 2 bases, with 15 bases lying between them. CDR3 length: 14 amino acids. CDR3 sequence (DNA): TGTGCCCGGTCGTGGGGGCCTAACACCGGGGAGCTGTTTTTT. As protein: CARSWGPNTGELFF.

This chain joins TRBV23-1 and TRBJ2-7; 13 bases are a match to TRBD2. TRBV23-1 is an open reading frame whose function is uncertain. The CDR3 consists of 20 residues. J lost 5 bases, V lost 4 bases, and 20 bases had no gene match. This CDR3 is CASSPRKTSGRALGRNEQYF. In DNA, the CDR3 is TGCGCCAGCAGTCCCCGCAAAACTAGCGGGAGGGCCTTAGGTAGGAACGAGCAGTACTTC.

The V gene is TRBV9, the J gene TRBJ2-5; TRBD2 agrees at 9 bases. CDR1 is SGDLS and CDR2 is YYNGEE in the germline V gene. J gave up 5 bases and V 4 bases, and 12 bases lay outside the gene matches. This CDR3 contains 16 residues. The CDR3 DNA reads TGTGCCAGCAGCCCCGGTTCGGCGGGAGGGTGGGAGACCCAGTACTTC. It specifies CASSPGSAGGWETQYF.

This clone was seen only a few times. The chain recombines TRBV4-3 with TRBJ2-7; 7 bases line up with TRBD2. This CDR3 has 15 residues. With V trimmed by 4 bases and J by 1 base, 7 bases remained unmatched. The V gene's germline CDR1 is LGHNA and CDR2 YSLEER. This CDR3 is CASSLRKRGSYEQYF. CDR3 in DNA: TGCGCCAGCAGCCTCAGGAAGCGGGGTTCCTACGAGCAGTACTTC.

For the CDR3, the DNA is TGCAGTGCTAGTCCAGACAGCTGGTCGAATCAGCCCCAGCATTTT. Its protein product is CSASPDSWSNQPQHF. V gene TRBV20-1 combines with J gene TRBJ1-5, with a possible D match to TRBD1 (5 bases). Germline V lookup: CDR1 DFQATT, CDR2 SNEGSKA (reference sequence). The CDR3 is made up of 15 amino acids. The V gene lost 3 bases and the J gene lost 4 bases, with 16 bases spanning the gap.

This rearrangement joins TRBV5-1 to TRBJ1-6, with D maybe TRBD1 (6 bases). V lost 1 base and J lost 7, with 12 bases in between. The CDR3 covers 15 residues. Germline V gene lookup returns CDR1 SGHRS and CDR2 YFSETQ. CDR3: CASSLQGQGNSPLHF. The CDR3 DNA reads TGCGCCAGCAGCTTGCAGGGGCAGGGCAATTCACCCCTCCACTTT.

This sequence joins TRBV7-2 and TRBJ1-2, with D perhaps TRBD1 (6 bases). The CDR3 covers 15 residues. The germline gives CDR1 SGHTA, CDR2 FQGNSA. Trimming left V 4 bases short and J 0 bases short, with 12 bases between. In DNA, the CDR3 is TGTGCCAGCAGCTGGGAGGGGGACCCTAACTATGGCTACACCTTC. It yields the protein CASSWEGDPNYGYTF.

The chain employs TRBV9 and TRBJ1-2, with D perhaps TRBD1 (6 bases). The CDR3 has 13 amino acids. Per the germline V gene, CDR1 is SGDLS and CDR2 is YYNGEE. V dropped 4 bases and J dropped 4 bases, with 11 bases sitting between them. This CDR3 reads CASSPGHLYGYTF. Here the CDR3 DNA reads TGTGCCAGCAGCCCGGGACACCTCTATGGCTACACCTTC.

The CDR3 region has the DNA TGTGCCAGCAGTTTGCAGGCTAACACTGAAGCTTTCTTT. The encoded protein is CASSLQANTEAFF. This sequence joins TRBV27 and TRBJ1-1, with D unclear. The CDR3 totals 13 residues. In germline, CDR1 is MNHEY, CDR2 SMNVEV (reference sequence). The ends were cut back, 3 bases at V and 2 bases at J, with 7 bases in the middle.

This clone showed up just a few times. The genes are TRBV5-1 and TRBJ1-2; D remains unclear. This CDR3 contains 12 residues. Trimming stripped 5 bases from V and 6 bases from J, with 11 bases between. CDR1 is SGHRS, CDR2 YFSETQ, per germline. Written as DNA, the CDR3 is TGCGCCAGCAGTAGGACTGCTGATGGCTACACCTTC. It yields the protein CASSRTADGYTF.

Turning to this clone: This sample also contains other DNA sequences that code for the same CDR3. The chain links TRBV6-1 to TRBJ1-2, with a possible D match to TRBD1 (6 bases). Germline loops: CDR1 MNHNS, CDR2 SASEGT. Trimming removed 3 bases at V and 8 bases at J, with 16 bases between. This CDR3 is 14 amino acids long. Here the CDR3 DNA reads TGTGCCAGCAGTGACCTACAGGGCTCATACGGCTACACCTTC. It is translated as CASSDLQGSYGYTF.

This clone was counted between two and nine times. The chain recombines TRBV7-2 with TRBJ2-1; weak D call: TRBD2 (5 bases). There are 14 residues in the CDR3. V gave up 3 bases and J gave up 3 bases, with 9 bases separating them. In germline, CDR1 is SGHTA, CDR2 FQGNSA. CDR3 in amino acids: CASSFGKGYNEQFF. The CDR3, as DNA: TGTGCCAGCAGCTTCGGGAAGGGCTACAATGAGCAGTTCTTC.

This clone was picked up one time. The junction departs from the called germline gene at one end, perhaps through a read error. Here the CDR3 reads CASSEQATCTDTQYF. The CDR3 DNA reads as TGTGCCAGCAGTGAACAGGCCACCTGCACTGATACGCAGTATTTT. The chain joins TRBV6-1 to TRBJ2-3, with D hard to call. The CDR3 length is 15 residues. CDR1 is MNHNS and CDR2 is SASEGT in the germline V gene.

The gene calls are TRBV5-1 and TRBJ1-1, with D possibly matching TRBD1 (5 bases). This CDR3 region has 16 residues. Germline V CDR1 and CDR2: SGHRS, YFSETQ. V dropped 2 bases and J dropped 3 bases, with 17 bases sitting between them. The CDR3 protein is CASSFGGGSGDTEAFF. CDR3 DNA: TGCGCCAGCAGCTTCGGGGGAGGGAGCGGGGACACTGAAGCTTTCTTT.

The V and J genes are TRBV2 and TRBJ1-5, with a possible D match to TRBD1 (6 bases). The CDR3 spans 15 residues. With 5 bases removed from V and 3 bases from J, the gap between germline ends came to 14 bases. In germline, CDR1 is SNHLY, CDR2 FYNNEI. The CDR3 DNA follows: TGTGCCAGCAGTCAGACGGGACAAGACAATCAGCCCCAGCATTTT. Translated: CASSQTGQDNQPQHF.

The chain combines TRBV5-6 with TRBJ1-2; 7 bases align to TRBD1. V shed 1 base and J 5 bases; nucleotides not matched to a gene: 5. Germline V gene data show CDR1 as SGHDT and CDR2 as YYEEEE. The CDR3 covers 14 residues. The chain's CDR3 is CASSLISQGYGYTF. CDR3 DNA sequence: TGTGCCAGCAGCTTGATTTCACAGGGGTATGGCTACACCTTC.

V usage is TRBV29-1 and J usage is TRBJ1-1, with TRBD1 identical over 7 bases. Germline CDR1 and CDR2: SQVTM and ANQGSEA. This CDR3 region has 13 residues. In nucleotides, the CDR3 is TGCGGATACAGGGGATGGGTGAACACTGAAGCTTTCTTT. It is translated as CGYRGWVNTEAFF.

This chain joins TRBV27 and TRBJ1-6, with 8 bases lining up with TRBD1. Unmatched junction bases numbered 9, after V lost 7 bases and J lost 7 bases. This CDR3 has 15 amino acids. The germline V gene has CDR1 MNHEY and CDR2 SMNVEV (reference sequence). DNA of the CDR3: TGTGCCAGCAAAGAGGTGACAGGGGTGAATTCACCCCTCCACTTT. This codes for CASKEVTGVNSPLHF.

In DNA, the CDR3 is TGCGCCAGCAGCTTGGAGCCGGCTGGAAACACCATATATTTT. Its translation is CASSLEPAGNTIYF. J is TRBJ1-3 and V is TRBV5-1; D is undetermined. The germline V gene has CDR1 SGHRS and CDR2 YFSETQ. CDR3 length: 14 amino acids. Trimming took 0 bases from V and 2 from J, leaving 6 bases between them.

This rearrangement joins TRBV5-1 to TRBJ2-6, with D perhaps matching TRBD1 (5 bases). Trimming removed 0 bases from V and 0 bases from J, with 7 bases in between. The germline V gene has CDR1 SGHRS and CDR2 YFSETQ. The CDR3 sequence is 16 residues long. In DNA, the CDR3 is TGCGCCAGCAGCTTGGGGGGCAGCTCTGGGGCCAACGTCCTGACTTTC. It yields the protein CASSLGGSSGANVLTF.